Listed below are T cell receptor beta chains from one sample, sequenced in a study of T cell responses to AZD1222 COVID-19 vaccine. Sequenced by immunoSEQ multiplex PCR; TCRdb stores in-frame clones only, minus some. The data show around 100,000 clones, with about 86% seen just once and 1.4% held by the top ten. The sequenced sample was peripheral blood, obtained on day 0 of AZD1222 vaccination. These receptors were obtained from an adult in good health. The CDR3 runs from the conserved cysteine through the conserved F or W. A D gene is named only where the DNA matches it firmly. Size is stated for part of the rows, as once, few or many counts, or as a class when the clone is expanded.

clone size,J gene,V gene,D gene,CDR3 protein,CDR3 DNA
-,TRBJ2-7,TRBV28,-,CASTPVRGRSYEQYF,TGTGCCAGCACACCCGTTCGAGGGCGGTCCTACGAGCAGTACTTC
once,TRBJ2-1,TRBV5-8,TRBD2,CASGSGGRLGEQFF,TGTGCCAGCGGTTCGGGCGGGAGGTTGGGTGAGCAGTTCTTC
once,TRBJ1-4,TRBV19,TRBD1,CASSARPGTGVEKLFF,TGTGCCAGTAGTGCACGCCCCGGGACAGGGGTCGAAAAACTGTTTTTT
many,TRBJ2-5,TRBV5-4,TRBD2,CASSPAGTSRETQYF,TGTGCCAGCAGCCCCGCCGGGACTAGCAGAGAGACCCAGTACTTC
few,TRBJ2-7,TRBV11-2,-,CASRGLRGQPYEQYF,TGTGCCAGCCGGGGTCTGCGGGGACAACCCTACGAGCAGTACTTC
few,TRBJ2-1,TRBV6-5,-,CASSPRDSRGNEQFF,TGTGCCAGCAGTCCTCGGGACAGTCGGGGGAATGAGCAGTTCTTC
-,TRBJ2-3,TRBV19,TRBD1,CASTGQGEITDTQYF,TGTGCCAGTACCGGACAGGGGGAGATCACAGATACGCAGTATTTT
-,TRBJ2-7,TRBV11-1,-,CASSLASGAYEQYF,TGTGCCAGCAGCTTAGCCAGTGGGGCCTACGAGCAGTACTTC
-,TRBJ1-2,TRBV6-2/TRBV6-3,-,CASSRDVTRPLDYGYTF,TGTGCCAGCAGTAGGGACGTGACTCGCCCCTTGGACTATGGCTACACCTTC
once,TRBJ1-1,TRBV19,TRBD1,CASSTSGGGNTEAFF,TGTGCCAGTAGCACCTCAGGGGGCGGGAACACTGAAGCTTTCTTT
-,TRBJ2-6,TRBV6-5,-,CASSYGNSGANVLTF,TGTGCCAGCAGTTACGGTAACTCTGGGGCCAACGTCCTGACTTTC
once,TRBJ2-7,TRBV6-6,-,CASSYRVEAYEQYF,TGTGCCAGCAGTTACAGGGTTGAAGCCTACGAGCAGTACTTC
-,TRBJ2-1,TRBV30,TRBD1,CAWSTLRTGSYNEQFF,TGTGCCTGGAGTACGCTACGGACAGGCTCCTACAATGAGCAGTTCTTC
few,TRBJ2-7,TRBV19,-,CASSRGQSSYEQYF,TGTGCCAGTAGTCGGGGCCAAAGCTCCTACGAGCAGTACTTC
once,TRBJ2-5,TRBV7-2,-,CASSLGGRTETQYF,TGTGCCAGCAGCTTGGGGGGTAGGACGGAGACCCAGTACTTC
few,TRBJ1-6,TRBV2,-,CASSEGALGSPLHF,TGTGCCAGCAGTGAGGGCGCACTGGGATCACCCCTCCACTTT
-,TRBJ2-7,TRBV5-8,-,CASSLDRSSYEQYF,TGTGCCAGCAGCTTGGACAGGAGCTCCTACGAGCAGTACTTC
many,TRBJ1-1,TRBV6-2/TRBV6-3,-,CASSNNPRWTEAFF,TGTGCCAGCAGCAACAACCCGAGGTGGACTGAAGCTTTCTTT
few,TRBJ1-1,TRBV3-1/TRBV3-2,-,CASRFLSVKNTEAFF,TGTGCCAGCAGATTTTTGTCGGTAAAGAACACTGAAGCTTTCTTT
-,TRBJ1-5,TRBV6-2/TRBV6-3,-,CASSYSRKPQHF,TGTGCCAGCAGTTACTCGAGGAAGCCCCAGCATTTT
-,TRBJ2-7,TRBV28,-,CASSFPGGAVQAPYF,TGTGCCAGCAGTTTCCCGGGGGGCGCTGTTCAAGCTCCGTACTTC
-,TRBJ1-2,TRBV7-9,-,CASSLAAGRDYGYTF,TGTGCCAGCAGCTTAGCAGCAGGGCGAGACTATGGCTACACCTTC
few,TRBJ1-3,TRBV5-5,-,CASSLAGDRSGNTIYF,TGTGCCAGCAGCTTGGCCGGAGACCGCTCTGGAAACACCATATATTTT
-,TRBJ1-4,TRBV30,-,CAWTRSGLTNEKLFF,TGTGCCTGGACACGTTCGGGGCTAACTAATGAAAAACTGTTTTTT
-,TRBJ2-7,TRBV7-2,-,CASSLGVGEQYF,TGTGCCAGCAGCCTCGGGGTGGGGGAGCAGTACTTC
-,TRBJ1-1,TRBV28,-,CASSSHGRRTEAFF,TGTGCCAGCAGTTCGCATGGGCGGAGGACTGAAGCTTTCTTT
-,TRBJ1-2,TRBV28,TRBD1,CASSWGQSNYGYTF,TGTGCCAGCAGTTGGGGACAGTCTAACTATGGCTACACCTTC
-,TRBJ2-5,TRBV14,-,CASSQEQSTQYF,TGTGCCAGCAGCCAAGAGCAGTCGACCCAGTACTTC
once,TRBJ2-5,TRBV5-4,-,CASSLAGSQETQYF,TGTGCCAGCAGCTTGGCCGGCAGCCAAGAGACCCAGTACTTC
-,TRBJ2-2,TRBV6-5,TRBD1,CAIPRQGWGGELFF,TGTGCCATCCCGAGACAGGGGTGGGGCGGGGAGCTGTTTTTT
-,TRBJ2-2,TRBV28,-,CASRNRASGELFF,TGTGCCAGCAGGAACAGGGCCTCCGGGGAGCTGTTTTTT
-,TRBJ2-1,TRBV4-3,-,CASSHHRGRSSYNEQFF,TGCGCCAGCAGCCACCACAGAGGGCGTAGCTCGTACAATGAGCAGTTCTTC
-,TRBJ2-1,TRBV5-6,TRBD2,CASSMAWRESGYEQFF,TGTGCCAGCAGTATGGCTTGGCGGGAGAGTGGTTATGAGCAGTTCTTC
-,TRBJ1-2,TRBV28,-,CASSLSPIYGYTF,TGTGCCAGCAGTTTGAGCCCCATCTATGGCTACACCTTC
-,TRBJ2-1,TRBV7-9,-,CASSPRREQFF,TGTGCCAGCAGCCCTAGGCGTGAGCAGTTCTTC
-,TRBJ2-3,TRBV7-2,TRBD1,CASSLLDRARGTDTQYF,TGTGCCAGCAGCTTACTGGACAGGGCCAGGGGCACAGATACGCAGTATTTT
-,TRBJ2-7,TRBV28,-,CASSLGGGDRGQYF,TGTGCCAGCAGCTTGGGCGGTGGGGACCGGGGGCAGTACTTC
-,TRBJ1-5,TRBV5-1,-,CASRQGPDGQPQHF,TGCGCCAGCAGACAGGGACCCGACGGGCAGCCCCAGCATTTT
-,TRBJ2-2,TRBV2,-,CASSVVIGVTGELFF,TGTGCCAGCAGCGTCGTGATAGGAGTTACCGGGGAGCTGTTTTTT
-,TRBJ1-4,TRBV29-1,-,CSVPQGSELFF,TGCAGCGTTCCTCAGGGCTCGGAACTGTTTTTT
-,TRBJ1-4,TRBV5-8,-,CASSLEGRVTNEKLFF,TGTGCCAGCAGCTTGGAGGGACGTGTGACTAATGAAAAACTGTTTTTT
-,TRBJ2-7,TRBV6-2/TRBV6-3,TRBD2,CASSYSSSGRGPYEQYF,TGTGCCAGCAGTTACTCATCTAGCGGGAGGGGTCCCTACGAGCAGTACTTC
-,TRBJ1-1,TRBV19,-,CASSWDWGSVQNTEAFF,TGTGCCAGTAGTTGGGACTGGGGTTCGGTGCAGAACACTGAAGCTTTCTTT
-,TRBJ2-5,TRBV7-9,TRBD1,CASSPGGRTETQYF,TGTGCCAGCAGCCCAGGGGGCCGAACGGAGACCCAGTACTTC
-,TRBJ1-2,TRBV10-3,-,CAISVEGNGYTF,TGTGCCATCAGTGTCGAAGGCAATGGCTACACCTTC
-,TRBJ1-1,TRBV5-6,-,CASSPITRDTEAFF,TGTGCCAGCAGCCCGATAACGCGGGACACTGAAGCTTTCTTT
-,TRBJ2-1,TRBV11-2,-,CASSGVPYNEQFF,TGTGCCAGCAGCGGAGTGCCCTACAATGAGCAGTTCTTC
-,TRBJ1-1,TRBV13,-,CASSLGDSTEAFF,TGTGCCAGCAGCTTAGGGGACAGCACCGAAGCTTTCTTT
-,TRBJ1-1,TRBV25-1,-,CASTLNTEAFF,TGTGCCAGCACCCTGAACACTGAAGCTTTCTTT
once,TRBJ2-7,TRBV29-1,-,CSVERWRGEFYEQYF,TGCAGCGTTGAGAGGTGGAGGGGGGAGTTCTACGAGCAGTACTTC